The clone carrying this TCR beta chain came up once. This sample was taken from a study of lymphopenia after photon versus proton radiotherapy. The CDR3 length is 11 residues. CDR1 and CDR2 from the germline V gene are GTSNPN and SVGIG (reference sequence). V was clipped by 4 bases and J by 13 bases; unmatched bases: 7. Sequenced by immunoSEQ multiplex PCR; TCRdb stores in-frame clones only, minus some. The sample consists of 35,000 to 45,000 clones, approximately 83% of them appearing once. This chain links TRBV30 with TRBJ2-1, with TRBD2 identical over 7 bases. Here the sequenced sample was peripheral blood, taken from a patient treated with proton-based radiotherapy. The receptor was derived from an older woman with pancreatic cancer. The CDR3 DNA reads TGTGCCTGGACCTCCTCTAGCGGCCAGTTCTTC. It is translated as CAWTSSSGQFF.